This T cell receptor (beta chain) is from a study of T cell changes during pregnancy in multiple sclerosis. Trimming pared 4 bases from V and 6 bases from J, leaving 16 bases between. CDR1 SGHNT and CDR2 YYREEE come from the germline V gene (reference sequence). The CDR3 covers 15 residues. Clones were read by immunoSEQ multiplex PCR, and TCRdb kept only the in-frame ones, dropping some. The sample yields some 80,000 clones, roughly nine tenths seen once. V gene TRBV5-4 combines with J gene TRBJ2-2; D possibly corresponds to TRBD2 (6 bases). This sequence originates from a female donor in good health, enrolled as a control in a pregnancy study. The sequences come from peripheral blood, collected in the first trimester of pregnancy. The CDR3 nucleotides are TGTGCCAGCAGCCCAGGACGGGGGTCCCCCGGGGAGCTGTTTTTT. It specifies CASSPGRGSPGELFF.